What follows is one T cell receptor beta chain and its context. This entry comes from a study of blood T cell repertoires in COVID-19. On the study more broadly: Acute and convalescent COVID-19 specimens originated in the United States, Italy and Spain.

Clones were read by immunoSEQ multiplex PCR, and TCRdb kept only the in-frame ones, dropping some. The table includes around 170,000 clones, roughly 80% detected once. The TCR originated in a man aged 18 to 29 with active or convalescent COVID-19. The source material was peripheral blood.

The CDR3 region is CASSLVGDRYTEAFF. The CDR3 DNA is TGCGCCAGCAGCTTGGTCGGGGATCGGTACACTGAAGCTTTCTTT. This chain connects TRBV5-1 to TRBJ1-1, with D unclear. The germline gives CDR1 SGHRS, CDR2 YFSETQ. The length of the CDR3 is 15 residues. V lost 0 bases to trimming and J lost 3 bases, with 12 bases between them.